This T cell receptor beta chain was sequenced for a study of blood T cells in healthy people across ages. Then a second PCR, running about 6 to 12 cycles, was carried out with a sample-barcoded 5' primer and a J-beta primer mix. One entry per CDR3 protein results from TCRdb running MiXCR on the 5' RACE reads. The sample lists around 700,000 distinct CDR3 sequences, roughly 25% occurring once. The V and J ends lost 6 bases and 0 bases respectively, with 15 bases between them. The CDR3 is made up of 17 amino acids. CDR1 MNHNS and CDR2 SASEGT come from the germline V gene. This clonotype has more than one count but fewer than ten. In addition, the sample was reused for a study of T cells of mothers and their children.

The sample taken for sequencing was blood. The chain couples TRBV6-1 to TRBJ2-6; D possibly corresponds to TRBD1 (5 bases). This clonotype originated in a boy aged 5-17 years in good health. The CDR3 bases are TGTGCCAGCAGGGCTACCCAGGGTATCTCTGGGGCCAACGTCCTGACTTTC. It yields the protein CASRATQGISGANVLTF.